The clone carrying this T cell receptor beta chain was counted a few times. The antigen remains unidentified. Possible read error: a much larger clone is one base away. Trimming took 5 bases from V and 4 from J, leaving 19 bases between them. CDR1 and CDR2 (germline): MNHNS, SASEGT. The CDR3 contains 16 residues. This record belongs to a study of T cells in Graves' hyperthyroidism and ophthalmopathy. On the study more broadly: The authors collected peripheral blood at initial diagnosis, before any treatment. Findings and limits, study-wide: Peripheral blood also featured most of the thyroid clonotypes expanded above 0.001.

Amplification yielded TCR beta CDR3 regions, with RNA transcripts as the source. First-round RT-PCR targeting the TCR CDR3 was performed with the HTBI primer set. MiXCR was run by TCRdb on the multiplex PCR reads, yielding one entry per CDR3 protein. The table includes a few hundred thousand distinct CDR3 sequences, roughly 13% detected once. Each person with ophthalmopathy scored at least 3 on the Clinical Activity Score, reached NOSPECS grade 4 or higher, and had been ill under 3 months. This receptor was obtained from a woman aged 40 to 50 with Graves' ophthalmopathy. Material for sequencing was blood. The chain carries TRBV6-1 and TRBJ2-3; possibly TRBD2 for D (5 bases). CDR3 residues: CASSPPSGVPADTQYF. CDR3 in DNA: TGTGCCAGCAGTCCCCCCAGCGGAGTCCCCGCAGATACGCAGTATTTT.